A single sample gave rise to the 14 T cell receptor beta chains below, sequenced in a study of T cell repertoires in cytomegalovirus infection. Each CDR3 protein gets one entry after TCRdb re-called the reads with MiXCR. The sample contains some 180,000 distinct CDR3 sequences, 17% of which appear only once. The sequenced sample consisted of CD8+ T cells from PBMCs. All receptors derive from a human donor in good health (CMV status not recorded). Some clones in this sample may be carry-over from other donors' samples.

The chain recombines TRBV15 with TRBJ2-1, with D tentatively TRBD2 (7 bases). V dropped 0 bases and J dropped 0 bases, with 12 bases sitting between them. The CDR3 runs 17 residues. The germline gives CDR1 LNHNV, CDR2 YYDKDF (reference sequence). The CDR3 region is CATSRDNGGPSYNEQFF. As DNA, the CDR3 is TGTGCCACCAGCAGAGATAACGGGGGGCCCTCCTACAATGAGCAGTTCTTC.

This clonotype was counted a few times. This chain's CDR3 is CASSSSGGGNTEAFF. The CDR3 DNA follows: TGTGCCAGCAGCTCGAGCGGGGGAGGGAACACTGAAGCTTTCTTT. The chain uses TRBV7-2 and TRBJ1-1; D might be TRBD1 (5 bases). CDR1 and CDR2 (germline): SGHTA, FQGNSA. The CDR3 covers 15 residues. Between the trimmed V and J ends, which lost 4 bases and 1 base, there was a span of 13 bases.

This chain links TRBV7-9 with TRBJ1-5; 7 positions match TRBD1. Germline CDR1 is SEHNR and CDR2 is FQNEAQ (reference sequence). There are 14 residues in the CDR3. Trimming at V came to 4 bases and at J to 5 bases, leaving 5 bases not matched to a gene. The CDR3 region is CASSSIDRDQPQHF. CDR3 DNA: TGTGCCAGCAGCTCAATAGACAGGGATCAGCCCCAGCATTTT.

This sequence joins TRBV12-3 or TRBV12-4 and TRBJ2-2; 10 nucleotides line up with TRBD1. CDR3 length equals 19 residues. V dropped 2 bases and J dropped 3; count of bases not matched to a gene: 12. CDR3 protein: CASSLSGVVGTGDTGELFF. In DNA, the CDR3 is TGTGCCAGCAGTTTATCTGGAGTGGTCGGGACAGGGGACACCGGGGAGCTGTTTTTT.

The chain employs TRBV15 and TRBJ2-1; TRBD1 agrees at 9 bases. CDR1 is LNHNV and CDR2 is YYDKDF in the germline V gene (reference sequence). Trimming took 1 base from V and 6 from J; bases not matched to a gene: 10. This CDR3 has 17 amino acids. This CDR3 reads CATSRGLGQGSPNEQFF. DNA for the CDR3: TGTGCCACCAGCAGAGGCCTGGGACAGGGATCCCCCAATGAGCAGTTCTTC. Variable domain in full (rest from reference TRBV15 and TRBJ2-1): DAMVIQNPRYQVTQFGKPVTLSCSQTLNHNVMYWYQQKSSQAPKLLFHYYDKDFNNEADTPDNFQSRRPNTSFCFLDIRSPGLGDTAMYLCATSRGLGQGSPNEQFFGPGTRLTVL.

This clonotype was seen a handful of times. The J gene is TRBJ2-7, the V gene TRBV29-1; possibly TRBD1 for D (5 bases). This CDR3 is 13 amino acids long. V gave up 3 bases and J gave up 0 bases, with 9 bases separating them. Germline V gene lookup returns CDR1 SQVTM and CDR2 ANQGSEA. The CDR3: CSVEQGNSYEQYF. CDR3 bases: TGCAGCGTTGAGCAGGGAAACTCCTACGAGCAGTACTTC.

This chain joins TRBV19 and TRBJ2-1, with D perhaps matching TRBD2 (5 bases). V lost 9 bases and J lost 5, with 20 bases in between. The CDR3 sequence is 15 residues long. Germline V gene sequence: CDR1 LNHDA, CDR2 SQIVND (reference sequence). CDR3 sequence: CASTLIDGDHNEQFF. DNA of the CDR3: TGTGCCAGCACCTTAATCGACGGGGATCACAATGAGCAGTTCTTC.

The chain carries TRBV29-1 and TRBJ1-2; D unclear. Trimming stripped 5 bases from V and 4 bases from J, with 11 bases between. The CDR3 length is 12 residues. Germline V lookup: CDR1 SQVTM, CDR2 ANQGSEA. CDR3 coding DNA: TGCAGCGTTTTATTAAGGTCCTATGGCTACACCTTC. This translates into CSVLLRSYGYTF. Using reference TRBV29-1 and TRBJ1-2 for the parts outside the CDR3, the full variable domain is SAVISQKPSRDICQRGTSLTIQCQVDSQVTMMFWYRQQPGQSLTLIATANQGSEATYESGFVIDKFPISRPNLTFSTLTVSNMSPEDSSIYLCSVLLRSYGYTFGSGTRLTVV.

The gene calls are TRBV7-2 and TRBJ2-3, with 9 bases identical to TRBD1. CDR3 length: 15 residues. With 5 bases clipped from V and 7 bases from J, the junction kept 10 bases outside the gene matches. Per germline, CDR1 SGHTA and CDR2 FQGNSA. The CDR3 protein is CASSPRRDRVHTQYF. The CDR3, as DNA: TGTGCCAGCAGCCCCCGCCGGGACAGGGTACATACGCAGTATTTT.

The rearrangement uses TRBV7-9 and TRBJ1-1; TRBD1 matches at 9 bases. Germline V lookup: CDR1 SEHNR, CDR2 FQNEAQ (reference sequence). Trimming took 5 bases from V and 1 from J; bases not matched to a gene: 8. The CDR3 length is 16 residues. CDR3 loop: CASSPRTGARNTEAFF. The CDR3 region has the DNA TGTGCCAGCAGCCCAAGGACAGGGGCAAGGAACACTGAAGCTTTCTTT.

The genes are TRBV18 and TRBJ1-5; D gene unclear. This CDR3 has 14 residues. Per germline, CDR1 KGHSH and CDR2 LQKENI. V was trimmed by 3 bases and J by 5 bases, leaving 11 bases between them. The CDR3 DNA reads as TGTGCCAGCTCACCGCAGCACGGTGATCAGCCCCAGCATTTT. Its protein product is CASSPQHGDQPQHF.

This clonotype showed up just a few times. This rearrangement joins TRBV28 to TRBJ2-7; D is perhaps TRBD1 or TRBD2 (5 bases each). The V and J ends lost 2 bases and 5 bases respectively, with 19 bases between them. Germline lookup yields CDR1 MDHEN and CDR2 SYDVKM. The CDR3 runs to 16 residues. CDR3 coding DNA: TGTGCCAGCAGTTTAAGGGACCCTCGGCTGAAGAACGAGCAGTACTTC. This translates into CASSLRDPRLKNEQYF.

This clonotype was counted a few times. The chain joins TRBV12-3 or TRBV12-4 to TRBJ2-2; TRBD2 might be the D (6 bases). The CDR3 contains 14 residues. Trimming took 6 bases from V and 6 from J, leaving 14 bases between them. This chain's CDR3 is CASSLGGKSGELFF. Written as DNA, the CDR3 is TGTGCCAGCAGCCTGGGGGGAAAGTCCGGGGAGCTGTTTTTT.

This clonotype was observed a few times. The chain links TRBV6-2 or TRBV6-3 to TRBJ1-1; the match to TRBD1 covers 7 bases. This CDR3 is built from 14 residues. The germline V gene has CDR1 MNHEY and CDR2 SVGEGT. The junction had 4 bases not matched to a gene; V was cut back by 0 bases and J by 6 bases. CDR3 sequence (DNA): TGTGCCAGCAGTTACTCGACAGGGAGTGCTGAAGCTTTCTTT. The encoded protein is CASSYSTGSAEAFF.